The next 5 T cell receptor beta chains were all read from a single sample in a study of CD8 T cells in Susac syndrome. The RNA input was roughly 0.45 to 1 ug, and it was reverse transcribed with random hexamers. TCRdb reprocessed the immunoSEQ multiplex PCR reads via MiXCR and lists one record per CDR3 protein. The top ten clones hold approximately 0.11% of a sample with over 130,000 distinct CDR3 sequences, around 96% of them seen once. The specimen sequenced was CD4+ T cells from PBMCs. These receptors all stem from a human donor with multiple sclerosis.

The CDR3 is CASSPRTGNFGGYTF. The CDR3 DNA is TGTGCCAGCAGTCCCCGGACAGGGAACTTCGGTGGCTACACCTTC. The rearrangement joins TRBV12-3 or TRBV12-4 to TRBJ1-2; TRBD1 matches 8 bases. The CDR3 totals 15 residues. The J segment lost 7 bases and the V segment lost 5 bases, leaving 12 bases of the junction unmatched.

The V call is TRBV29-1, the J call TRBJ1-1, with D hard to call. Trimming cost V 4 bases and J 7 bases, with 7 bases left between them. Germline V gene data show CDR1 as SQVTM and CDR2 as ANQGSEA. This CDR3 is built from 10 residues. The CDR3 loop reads CSVVTVEAFF. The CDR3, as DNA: TGCAGCGTTGTCACAGTTGAAGCTTTCTTT.

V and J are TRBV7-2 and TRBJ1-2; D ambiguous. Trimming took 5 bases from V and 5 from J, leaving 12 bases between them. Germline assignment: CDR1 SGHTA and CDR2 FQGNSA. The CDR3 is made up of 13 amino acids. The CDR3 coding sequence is TGTGCCAGCAGCGCCCGCTTTGGATATGGCTACACCTTC. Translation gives CASSARFGYGYTF.

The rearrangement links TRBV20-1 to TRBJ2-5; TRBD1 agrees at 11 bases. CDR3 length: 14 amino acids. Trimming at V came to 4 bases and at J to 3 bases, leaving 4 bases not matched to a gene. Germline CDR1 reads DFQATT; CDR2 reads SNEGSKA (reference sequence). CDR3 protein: CSAMGQGVKETQYF. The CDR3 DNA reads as TGCAGTGCTATGGGACAGGGGGTGAAAGAGACCCAGTACTTC.

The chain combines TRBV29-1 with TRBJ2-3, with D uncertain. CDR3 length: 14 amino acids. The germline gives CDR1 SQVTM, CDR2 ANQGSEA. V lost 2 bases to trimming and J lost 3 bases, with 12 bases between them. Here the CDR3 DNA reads TGCAGCGTTGAAAGTAGGATAGGGACAGATACGCAGTATTTT. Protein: CSVESRIGTDTQYF.